The clone carrying this TCR beta chain appeared once. Its antigen is unidentified. The V and J ends lost 6 bases and 5 bases, in that order; junction bases with no gene match: 14. The CDR3 sequence is 16 residues long. Germline CDR1 and CDR2: MDHEN and SYDVKM. The PCR made use of 60 Vbeta and 13 Jbeta primers. Generated by immunoSEQ multiplex PCR, the TCRdb table keeps only in-frame clones and is missing some. The sample lists roughly 130,000 clones, around 77% occurring once. This specimen comes from a study of cytomegalovirus exposure and HLA in healthy donors. Findings of the study overall: Presence/absence analyses assumed roughly uniform sequencing depth across donors, which may not hold.

Input material: PBMCs. The J gene is TRBJ2-3, the V gene TRBV28; 7 bases map to TRBD1. The clonotype originates from a man aged 25 to 40 in good health and CMV-seronegative. CDR3 loop: CASSRWTGGRGDTQYF. The CDR3 DNA reads as TGTGCCAGCAGCCGATGGACAGGCGGCCGCGGAGATACGCAGTATTTT.